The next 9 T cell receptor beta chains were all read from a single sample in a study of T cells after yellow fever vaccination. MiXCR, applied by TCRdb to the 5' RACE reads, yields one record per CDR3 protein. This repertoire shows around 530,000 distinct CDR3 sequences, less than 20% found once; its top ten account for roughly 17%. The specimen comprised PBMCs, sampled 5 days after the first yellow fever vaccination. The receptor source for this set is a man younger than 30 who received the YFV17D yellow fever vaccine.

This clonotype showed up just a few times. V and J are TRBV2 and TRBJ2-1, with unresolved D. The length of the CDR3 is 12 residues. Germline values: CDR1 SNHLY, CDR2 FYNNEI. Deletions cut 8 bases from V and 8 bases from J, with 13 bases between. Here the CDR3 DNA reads TGTGCCAGCCACGGAGATGGCGATGAGCAGTTCTTC. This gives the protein CASHGDGDEQFF.

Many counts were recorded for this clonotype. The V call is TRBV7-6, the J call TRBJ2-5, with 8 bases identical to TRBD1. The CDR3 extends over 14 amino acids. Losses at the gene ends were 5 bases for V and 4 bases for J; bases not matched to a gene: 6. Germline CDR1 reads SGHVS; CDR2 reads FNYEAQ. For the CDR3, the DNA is TGTGCCAGCAGCCCTCCGACAGGGGTAGAGACCCAGTACTTC. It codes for CASSPPTGVETQYF.

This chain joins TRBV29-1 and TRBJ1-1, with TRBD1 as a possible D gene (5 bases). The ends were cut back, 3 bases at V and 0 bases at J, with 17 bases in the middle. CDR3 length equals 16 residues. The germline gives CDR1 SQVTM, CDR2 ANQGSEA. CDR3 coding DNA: TGCAGCGTTGACCCCGTAGACAGCCCCATGAACACTGAAGCTTTCTTT. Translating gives CSVDPVDSPMNTEAFF.

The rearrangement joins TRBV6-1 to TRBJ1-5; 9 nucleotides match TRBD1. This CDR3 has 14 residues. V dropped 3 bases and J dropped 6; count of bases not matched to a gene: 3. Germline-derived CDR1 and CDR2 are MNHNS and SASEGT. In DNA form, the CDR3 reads TGTGCCAGCAGTGAGGGACAGGGTGTTCAGCCCCAGCATTTT. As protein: CASSEGQGVQPQHF.

CDR3 nucleotide sequence: TGTGCCAGCAGCCCCCTAGCGGGGGGGCCGGAGACCCAGTACTTC. It translates to CASSPLAGGPETQYF. The rearrangement uses TRBV4-2 and TRBJ2-5; 12 nucleotides align to TRBD2. The CDR3 consists of 15 residues. The germline V gene has CDR1 LGHNA and CDR2 YNFKEQ. V dropped 4 bases and J dropped 5; count of bases not matched to a gene: 5.

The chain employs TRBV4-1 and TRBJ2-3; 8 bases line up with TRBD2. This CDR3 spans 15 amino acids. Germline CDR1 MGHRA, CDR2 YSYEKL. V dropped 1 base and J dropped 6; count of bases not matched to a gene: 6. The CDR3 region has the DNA TGCGCCAGCAGCCAAGTGAGCGGGGGCGGGGATACGCAGTATTTT. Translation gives CASSQVSGGGDTQYF.

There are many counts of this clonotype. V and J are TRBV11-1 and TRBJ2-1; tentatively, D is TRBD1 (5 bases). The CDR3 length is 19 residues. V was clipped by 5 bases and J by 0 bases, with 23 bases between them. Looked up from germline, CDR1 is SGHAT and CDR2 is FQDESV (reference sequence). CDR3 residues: CASSPPTGWQGSSYNEQFF. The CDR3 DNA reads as TGTGCCAGCAGCCCGCCTACCGGGTGGCAGGGAAGCTCCTACAATGAGCAGTTCTTC. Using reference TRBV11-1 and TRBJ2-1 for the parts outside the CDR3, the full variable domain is EAEVAQSPRYKITEKSQAVAFWCDPISGHATLYWYRQILGQGPELLVQFQDESVVDDSQLPKDRFSAERLKGVDSTLKIQPAELGDSAMYLCASSPPTGWQGSSYNEQFFGPGTRLTVL.

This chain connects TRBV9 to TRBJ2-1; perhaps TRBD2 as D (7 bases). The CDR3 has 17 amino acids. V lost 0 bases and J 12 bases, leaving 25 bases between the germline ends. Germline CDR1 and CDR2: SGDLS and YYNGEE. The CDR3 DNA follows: TGTGCCAGCAGCGTAGCTACAGGGCGGGGGCCCTCCTGGGGGCAGTTCTTC. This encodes CASSVATGRGPSWGQFF.

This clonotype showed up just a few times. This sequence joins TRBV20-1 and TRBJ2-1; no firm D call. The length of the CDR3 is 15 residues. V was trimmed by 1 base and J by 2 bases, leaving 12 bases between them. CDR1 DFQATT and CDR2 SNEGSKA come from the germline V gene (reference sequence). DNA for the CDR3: TGCAGTGCTAGAGGCGTACAGAGTACCTACAATGAGCAGTTCTTC. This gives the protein CSARGVQSTYNEQFF.